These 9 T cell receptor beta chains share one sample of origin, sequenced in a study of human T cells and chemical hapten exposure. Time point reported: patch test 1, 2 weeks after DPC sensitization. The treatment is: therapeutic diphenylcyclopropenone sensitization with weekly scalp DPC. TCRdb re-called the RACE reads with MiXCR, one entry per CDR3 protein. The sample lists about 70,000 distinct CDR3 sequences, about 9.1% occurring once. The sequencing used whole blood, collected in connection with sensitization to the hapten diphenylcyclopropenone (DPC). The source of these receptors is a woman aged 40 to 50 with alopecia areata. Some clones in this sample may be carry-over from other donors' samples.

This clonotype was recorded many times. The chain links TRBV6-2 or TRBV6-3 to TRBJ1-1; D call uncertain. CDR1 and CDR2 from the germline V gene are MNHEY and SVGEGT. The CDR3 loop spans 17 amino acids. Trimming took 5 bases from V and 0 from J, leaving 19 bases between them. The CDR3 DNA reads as TGTGCCAGCAGTCCCTTTAGTATAGGCGGCATGAACACTGAAGCTTTCTTT. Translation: CASSPFSIGGMNTEAFF.

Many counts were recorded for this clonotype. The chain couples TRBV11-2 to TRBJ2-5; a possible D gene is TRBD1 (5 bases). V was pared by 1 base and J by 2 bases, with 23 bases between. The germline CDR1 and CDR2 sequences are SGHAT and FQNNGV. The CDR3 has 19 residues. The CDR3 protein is CASSLGSVGVRSNQETQYF. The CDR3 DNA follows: TGTGCCAGCAGCTTAGGCAGTGTAGGGGTCAGATCTAATCAAGAGACCCAGTACTTC. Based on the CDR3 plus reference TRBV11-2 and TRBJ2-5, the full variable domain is EAGVAQSPRYKIIEKRQSVAFWCNPISGHATLYWYQQILGQGPKLLIQFQNNGVVDDSQLPKDRFSAERLKGVDSTLKIQPAKLEDSAVYLCASSLGSVGVRSNQETQYFGPGTRLLVL.

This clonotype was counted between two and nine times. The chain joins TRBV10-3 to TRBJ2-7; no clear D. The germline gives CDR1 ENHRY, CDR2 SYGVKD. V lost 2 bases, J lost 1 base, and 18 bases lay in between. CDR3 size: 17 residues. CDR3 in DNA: TGTGCCATCAGTGAGGCGTCCGCCGGTTTTCGTTCCTACGAGCAGTACTTC. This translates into CAISEASAGFRSYEQYF.

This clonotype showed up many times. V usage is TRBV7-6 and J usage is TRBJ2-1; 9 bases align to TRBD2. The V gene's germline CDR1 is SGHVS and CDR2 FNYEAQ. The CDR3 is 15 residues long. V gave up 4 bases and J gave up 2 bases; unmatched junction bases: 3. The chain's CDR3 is CASSSLAGTYNEQFF. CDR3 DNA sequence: TGTGCCAGCAGCTCGCTAGCGGGGACCTACAATGAGCAGTTCTTC.

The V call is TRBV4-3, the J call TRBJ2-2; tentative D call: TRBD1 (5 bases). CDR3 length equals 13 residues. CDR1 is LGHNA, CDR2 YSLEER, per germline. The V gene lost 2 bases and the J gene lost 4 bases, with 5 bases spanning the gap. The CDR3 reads CASSQQGTGELFF. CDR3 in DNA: TGCGCCAGCAGCCAACAGGGCACCGGGGAGCTGTTTTTT.

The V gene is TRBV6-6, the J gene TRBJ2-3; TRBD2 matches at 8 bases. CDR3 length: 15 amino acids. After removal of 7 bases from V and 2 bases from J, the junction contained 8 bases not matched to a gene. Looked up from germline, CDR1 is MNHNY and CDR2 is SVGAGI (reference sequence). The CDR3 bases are TGTGCCAGCACCTATAGCGGGGCCCTCACAGATACGCAGTATTTT. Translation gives CASTYSGALTDTQYF.

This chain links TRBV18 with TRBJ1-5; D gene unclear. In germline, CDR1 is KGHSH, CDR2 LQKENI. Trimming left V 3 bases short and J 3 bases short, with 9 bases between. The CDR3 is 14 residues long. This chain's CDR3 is CASSPGGDNQPQHF. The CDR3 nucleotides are TGTGCCAGCTCACCGGGCGGAGACAATCAGCCCCAGCATTTT.

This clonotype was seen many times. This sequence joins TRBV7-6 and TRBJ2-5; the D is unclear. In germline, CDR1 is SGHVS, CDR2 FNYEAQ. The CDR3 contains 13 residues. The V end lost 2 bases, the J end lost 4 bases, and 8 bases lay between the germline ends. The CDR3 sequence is CASSLPPRETQYF. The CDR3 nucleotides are TGTGCCAGCAGCTTACCCCCAAGAGAGACCCAGTACTTC.

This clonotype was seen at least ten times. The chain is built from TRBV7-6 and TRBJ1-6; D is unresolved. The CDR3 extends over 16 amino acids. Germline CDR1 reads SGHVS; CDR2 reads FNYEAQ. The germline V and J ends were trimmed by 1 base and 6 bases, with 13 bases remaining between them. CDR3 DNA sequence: TGTGCCAGCAGCTTAGGAAATCCCTCGGGTAATTCACCCCTCCACTTT. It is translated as CASSLGNPSGNSPLHF.